This section outlines one T cell receptor (beta chain) sequence together with its context. Its antigen is not identified. The data are from a study of T cell responses to AZD1222 COVID-19 vaccine. Clones were sequenced by immunoSEQ multiplex PCR, and TCRdb holds only the in-frame ones, with some missing. The sample has roughly 150,000 clones, 90% to 95% seen once. Study outcomes and limitations: Reports say nearly half of spike-specific TCRs go after unmutated variant regions. Seropositive AZD1222 recipients at baseline numbered only five or six. Mostly white British, mostly female donors; authors suggested clonal diversity may be underestimated.

This CDR3 has 13 amino acids. Germline V gene data show CDR1 as LNHDA and CDR2 as SQIVND (reference sequence). J lost 5 bases, V lost 8 bases, and 7 bases had no gene match. Material: peripheral blood, obtained 28 days after the second AZD1222 dose. The receptor comes from an adult who received the AZD1222 COVID-19 vaccine. The rearrangement links TRBV19 to TRBJ1-1, with TRBD1 matching over 8 bases. The CDR3 region is CASGRGRGTEAFF. The CDR3 region has the DNA TGTGCCAGTGGCAGGGGGCGGGGAACTGAAGCTTTCTTT. Filled out from reference TRBV19 and TRBJ1-1, the complete variable domain reads DGGITQSPKYLFRKEGQNVTLSCEQNLNHDAMYWYRQDPGQGLRLIYYSQIVNDFQKGDIAEGYSVSREKKESFPLTVTSAQKNPTAFYLCASGRGRGTEAFFGQGTRLTVV.